The 21 T cell receptor beta chains in this list originate from one sample, sequenced in a study of graft-versus-host responses after intestinal transplantation. What these receptors recognize is not known. Using immunoSEQ multiplex PCR, the repertoire was profiled, and TCRdb retains in-frame clones only, with some absent. This sample yields tens of thousands of clones, of which roughly 91% are seen a single time; approximately 1.3% belongs to the top ten. This material consisted of unstimulated CD8+ T cells sorted from spleen or lymph node cells, taken before intestinal transplant. All receptors come from a human donor who received an intestinal transplant.

This clone was observed a handful of times. This chain uses TRBV4-1 with TRBJ1-5, with 9 bases fitting TRBD1. CDR1 is MGHRA, CDR2 YSYEKL, per germline. The CDR3 extends over 13 amino acids. Trimming cost V 4 bases and J 6 bases; bases outside gene matches: 1. The CDR3 region has the DNA TGCGCCAGCAGCCCACAGGGGGCTCAGCCCCAGCATTTT. Protein sequence: CASSPQGAQPQHF.

This clone was recorded a few times. The rearrangement joins TRBV29-1 to TRBJ1-5; D is ambiguous. Germline V CDR1 and CDR2: SQVTM, ANQGSEA. The germline V and J ends were trimmed by 3 bases and 11 bases, with 20 bases remaining between them. The CDR3 loop spans 14 amino acids. CDR3 region: CSVETGSPTLAQHF. CDR3 nucleotide sequence: TGCAGCGTTGAGACCGGGTCCCCAACATTGGCCCAGCATTTT.

This clone was detected once. CDR3 loop: CASRDRGYGYTF. The CDR3 DNA reads TGTGCCAGCAGAGACAGGGGCTATGGCTACACCTTC. The chain carries TRBV6-5 and TRBJ1-2; 8 bases fit TRBD1. This CDR3 is 12 amino acids long. Germline CDR1 MNHEY, CDR2 SVGAGI. The ends lost 6 bases at V and 4 bases at J; junction bases unmatched: 1.

The rearrangement uses TRBV19 and TRBJ2-7; possible D gene TRBD1, 6 bases. V dropped 3 bases and J dropped 2 bases, with 11 bases sitting between them. The CDR3 totals 14 residues. Germline assignment: CDR1 LNHDA and CDR2 SQIVND (reference sequence). The CDR3 DNA follows: TGTGCCAGTAGTATTTCAGGGGCCACCTACGAGCAGTACTTC. It codes for CASSISGATYEQYF.

The rearrangement joins TRBV14 to TRBJ2-5; 13 nucleotides agree with TRBD2. V trimming: 4 bases; J trimming: 5 bases; junction bases outside the gene matches: 10. This CDR3 is built from 17 residues. Germline loops: CDR1 SGHDN, CDR2 FVKESK. CDR3 coding DNA: TGTGCCAGCAGCCCCCTTCCCGGACTAGCGGGGGTGGAGACCCAGTACTTC. Translated, it gives CASSPLPGLAGVETQYF.

The V gene is TRBV7-8, the J gene TRBJ2-1, with D possibly TRBD1 on 5 matching bases. The CDR3 runs to 15 residues. Germline V CDR1 and CDR2: SGHVS, FQNEAQ. Trimming cost V 0 bases and J 9 bases, with 15 bases left between them. The CDR3 spells CASSLATAAVGEQFF. In nucleotides, the CDR3 is TGTGCCAGCAGCTTAGCGACAGCCGCAGTCGGTGAGCAGTTCTTC.

This clone occurred a few times. At the DNA level, this CDR3 is encoded by other sequences in the same sample as well. The chain has TRBV11-2 and TRBJ2-5, with TRBD2 as a possible D gene (6 bases). Per the germline V gene, CDR1 is SGHAT and CDR2 is FQNNGV. This CDR3 region has 16 residues. With 1 base removed from V and 5 bases from J, the gap between germline ends came to 17 bases. CDR3 DNA: TGTGCCAGCAGCTTAGGGGGAGGCGGGGCGGGGGAGACCCAGTACTTC. Translation gives CASSLGGGGAGETQYF.

The rearrangement links TRBV9 to TRBJ1-1; TRBD1 might be the D (5 bases). The germline CDR1 and CDR2 sequences are SGDLS and YYNGEE. The CDR3 contains 13 residues. V was trimmed by 7 bases and J by 5 bases, leaving 15 bases between them. CDR3 bases: TGTGCCAGCGGAGGAGAGGGGAGGACTGAAGCTTTCTTT. Its protein is CASGGEGRTEAFF.

Here the CDR3 DNA reads TGTGCCAGCACCTCAAGGGGGGGAGGGGAGCAGTTCTTC. It encodes CASTSRGGGEQFF. The rearrangement links TRBV6-5 to TRBJ2-1, with D possibly matching TRBD2 (7 bases). V dropped 7 bases and J dropped 10 bases, with 17 bases sitting between them. Germline values: CDR1 MNHEY, CDR2 SVGAGI. The CDR3 contains 13 residues.

The genes are TRBV6-6 and TRBJ1-1; D not certain. V was shortened by 8 bases and J by 1 base, with 8 bases between the two germline ends. CDR1 and CDR2 (germline): MNHNY, SVGAGI (reference sequence). The CDR3 has 12 amino acids. The CDR3 bases are TGTGCCAGCCACGAGGGGAACACTGAAGCTTTCTTT. It encodes CASHEGNTEAFF.

The rearrangement uses TRBV28 and TRBJ1-2; 11 bases are a match to TRBD1. V trimming: 7 bases; J trimming: 0 bases; junction bases outside the gene matches: 10. From germline, CDR1 is MDHEN and CDR2 SYDVKM. The CDR3 sequence is 17 residues long. CDR3 protein: CASIRPGQGGPNYGYTF. For the CDR3, the DNA is TGTGCCAGCATCCGTCCGGGACAGGGGGGACCTAACTATGGCTACACCTTC.

This rearrangement joins TRBV9 to TRBJ1-6; D is uncertain. This CDR3 spans 12 amino acids. The V end was cut by 3 bases, the J end by 7 bases, with 5 bases between. Germline values: CDR1 SGDLS, CDR2 YYNGEE. The DNA for the CDR3 is TGTGCCAGCAGCGGAGGGAATTCACCCCTCCACTTT. As protein: CASSGGNSPLHF.

V gene TRBV6-5 combines with J gene TRBJ1-1; D gene ambiguous. Germline assignment: CDR1 MNHEY and CDR2 SVGAGI. CDR3 length equals 11 residues. V dropped 2 bases and J dropped 6 bases, with 4 bases sitting between them. The CDR3 here is CASSYGPEAFF. CDR3 nucleotides: TGTGCCAGCAGTTACGGCCCTGAAGCTTTCTTT.

CDR3 DNA sequence: TGTGCCAGCAGCGCCCAATGGGCGGGGGGATTCACAGATACGCAGTATTTT. Protein sequence: CASSAQWAGGFTDTQYF. The V call is TRBV7-6, the J call TRBJ2-3; 8 bases are shared with TRBD2. This CDR3 spans 17 amino acids. Per germline, CDR1 SGHVS and CDR2 FNYEAQ. Unmatched junction bases numbered 12, after V lost 5 bases and J lost 2 bases.

The genes are TRBV28 and TRBJ2-3; D not certain. The germline V gene encodes CDR1 MDHEN and CDR2 SYDVKM. The ends were cut back, 7 bases at V and 2 bases at J, with 7 bases in the middle. The CDR3 has 12 amino acids. CDR3 protein: CASTPSTDTQYF. CDR3 DNA: TGTGCCAGCACCCCCTCCACAGATACGCAGTATTTT.

The V and J genes are TRBV13 and TRBJ2-1, with D maybe TRBD1 (5 bases). V was trimmed by 2 bases and J by 8 bases, leaving 13 bases between them. The CDR3 consists of 14 residues. Germline CDR1 and CDR2: PRHDT and FYEKMQ (reference sequence). CDR3 DNA sequence: TGTGCCAGCAGCTTATCGGGCCCCAGGGATGAGCAGTTCTTC. This sequence encodes CASSLSGPRDEQFF.

The rearrangement uses TRBV7-3 and TRBJ2-1; 11 positions agree with TRBD1. The germline CDR1 and CDR2 sequences are SGHTA and FQGTGA. CDR3 length equals 14 residues. V shed 3 bases and J 7 bases; nucleotides not matched to a gene: 2. The DNA of the CDR3 is TGTGCCAGCAGCTTGGGGACAGGGGGGAATGAGCAGTTCTTC. Its protein is CASSLGTGGNEQFF. Together with reference TRBV7-3 and TRBJ2-1, the CDR3 gives the full variable domain: GAGVSQTPSNKVTEKGKYVELRCDPISGHTALYWYRQSLGQGPEFLIYFQGTGAADDSGLPNDRFFAVRPEGSVSTLKIQRTERGDSAVYLCASSLGTGGNEQFFGPGTRLTVL.

This chain links TRBV9 with TRBJ2-7; the match to TRBD1 covers 8 bases. The germline V gene encodes CDR1 SGDLS and CDR2 YYNGEE. The J segment lost 2 bases and the V segment lost 4 bases, leaving 5 bases of the junction unmatched. This CDR3 region has 14 residues. CDR3: CASSPQGAPYEQYF. The CDR3 nucleotides read TGTGCCAGCAGCCCTCAGGGGGCCCCCTACGAGCAGTACTTC.

V usage is TRBV7-3 and J usage is TRBJ1-1; a possible D gene is TRBD1 (5 bases). This CDR3 has 14 amino acids. The germline V gene has CDR1 SGHTA and CDR2 FQGTGA. V was clipped by 2 bases and J by 6 bases, with 13 bases between them. This chain's CDR3 is CASSLGGSGAEAFF. CDR3 in DNA: TGTGCCAGCAGCTTAGGGGGGAGCGGCGCTGAAGCTTTCTTT. The whole variable domain, remainder taken from reference TRBV7-3 and TRBJ1-1, is GAGVSQTPSNKVTEKGKYVELRCDPISGHTALYWYRQSLGQGPEFLIYFQGTGAADDSGLPNDRFFAVRPEGSVSTLKIQRTERGDSAVYLCASSLGGSGAEAFFGQGTRLTVV.

The J gene is TRBJ2-1, the V gene TRBV10-2; 7 positions agree with TRBD2. J lost 2 bases, V lost 5 bases, and 9 bases had no gene match. Germline lookup yields CDR1 WSHSY and CDR2 SAAADI. The CDR3 length is 16 residues. CDR3 residues: CASSTILSGAYNEQFF. In DNA form, the CDR3 reads TGCGCCAGCAGTACAATCCTCAGCGGGGCCTACAATGAGCAGTTCTTC.

This chain uses TRBV13 with TRBJ1-2; a possible D gene is TRBD1 (5 bases). The CDR3 is 13 amino acids. Trimming removed 5 bases from V and 5 bases from J, with 12 bases in between. Germline V gene data show CDR1 as PRHDT and CDR2 as FYEKMQ (reference sequence). CDR3 coding DNA: TGTGCCAGCAGCCCCCCGGACAAATATGGCTACACCTTC. It specifies CASSPPDKYGYTF.